Shown below are 7 T cell receptor beta chains from a single sample sequenced in a study of spatial heterogeneity in lung cancer. TCRdb re-called the 5' RACE reads through MiXCR, storing one row per CDR3 protein. Of roughly 80,000 distinct CDR3 sequences listed, 7% to 9% were seen once; the top ten hold about 6.8%. This sample's time point: sample taken at primary tumor resection. The material sequenced was PBMCs, taken at surgery. These receptors originate from a male donor with early-stage non-small cell lung cancer.

This clonotype was seen only a few times. V gene TRBV5-5 combines with J gene TRBJ2-2, with 7 bases that match TRBD1. V lost 3 bases, J lost 6 bases, and 14 bases stayed unmatched. The germline V gene has CDR1 SGHKS and CDR2 YYEKEE (reference sequence). The CDR3 length is 17 residues. This chain's CDR3 is CASSSVFSTGSAGELFF. CDR3 nucleotide sequence: TGTGCCAGCAGCTCGGTATTTTCGACAGGGTCGGCCGGGGAGCTGTTTTTT.

This clonotype turned up a few times. The rearrangement joins TRBV7-2 to TRBJ2-1; 7 positions match TRBD1. Unmatched junction bases numbered 9, after V lost 3 bases and J lost 7 bases. The germline CDR1 and CDR2 sequences are SGHTA and FQGNSA. The CDR3 runs to 15 residues. DNA for the CDR3: TGTGCCAGCAGCTTTAGACAGGGTCATGCGAATGAGCAGTTCTTC. This translates into CASSFRQGHANEQFF.

This clonotype was seen only a few times. This chain connects TRBV15 to TRBJ2-1; 12 nucleotides agree with TRBD2. Per germline, CDR1 LNHNV and CDR2 YYDKDF (reference sequence). CDR3 length: 16 residues. V trimming: 3 bases; J trimming: 8 bases; junction bases outside the gene matches: 8. The CDR3 region is CATSSRTSGRQDEQFF. The CDR3 DNA reads as TGTGCCACCAGCAGCAGAACTAGCGGGAGGCAGGATGAGCAGTTCTTC.

Ten or more counts support this clonotype. This chain links TRBV20-1 with TRBJ2-7; 8 bases are a match to TRBD1. Looked up from germline, CDR1 is DFQATT and CDR2 is SNEGSKA (reference sequence). V lost 0 bases and J lost 5; bases outside the gene matches: 9. The CDR3 totals 15 residues. As DNA, the CDR3 is TGCAGTGCTAGAGACCCTGGACAGGGAGCGGACGAGCAGTACTTC. Amino acid sequence: CSARDPGQGADEQYF.

This clonotype came up many times. The chain has TRBV6-5 and TRBJ2-7, with unresolved D. This CDR3 has 13 residues. The V and J ends lost 8 bases and 0 bases respectively, with 11 bases between them. Germline lookup yields CDR1 MNHEY and CDR2 SVGAGI. The CDR3 DNA reads TGTGCCAGCCTATCGAGAAGCTCCTACGAGCAGTACTTC. Its protein product is CASLSRSSYEQYF.

This clonotype was recorded once. A much larger clone differs from this one at a single base, so this may be a read error. The genes are TRBV2 and TRBJ2-7, with D unclear. CDR3 length: 11 residues. Germline-derived CDR1 and CDR2 are SNHLY and FYNNEI. CDR3 bases: TGTGCCAGCAGTGAAGCGACGGAGCAGAACTTC. Encoded protein: CASSEATEQNF.

This clonotype was detected ten times or more. The chain uses TRBV30 and TRBJ2-1; 14 nucleotides line up with TRBD2. Germline trimming cut 3 bases from V and 0 bases from J; bases unmatched to any gene: 4. The CDR3 is 17 amino acids. Germline V gives CDR1 GTSNPN, CDR2 SVGIG (reference sequence). CDR3 region: CAWRRLAGGSSYNEQFF. CDR3 DNA sequence: TGTGCCTGGAGGAGACTAGCGGGAGGGAGCTCCTACAATGAGCAGTTCTTC.